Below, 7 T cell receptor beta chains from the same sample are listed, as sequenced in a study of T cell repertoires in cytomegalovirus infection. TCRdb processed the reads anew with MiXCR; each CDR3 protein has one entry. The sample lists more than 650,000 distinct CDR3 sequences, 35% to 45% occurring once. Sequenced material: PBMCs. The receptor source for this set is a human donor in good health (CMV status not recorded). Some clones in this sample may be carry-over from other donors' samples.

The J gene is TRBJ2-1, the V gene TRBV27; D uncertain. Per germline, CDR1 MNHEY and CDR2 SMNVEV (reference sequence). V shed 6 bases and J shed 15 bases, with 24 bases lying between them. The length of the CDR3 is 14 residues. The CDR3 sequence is CASRSWSAYNDLFF. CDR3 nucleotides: TGTGCCAGCAGAAGCTGGAGTGCTTACAATGATCTGTTCTTC.

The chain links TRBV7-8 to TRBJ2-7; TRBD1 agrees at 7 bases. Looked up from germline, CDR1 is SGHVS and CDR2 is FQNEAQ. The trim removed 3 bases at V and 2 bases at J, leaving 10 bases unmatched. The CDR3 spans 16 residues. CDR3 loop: CASSFRLSGTAYEQYF. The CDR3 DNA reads TGTGCCAGCAGCTTTAGACTCTCCGGGACAGCCTACGAGCAGTACTTC.

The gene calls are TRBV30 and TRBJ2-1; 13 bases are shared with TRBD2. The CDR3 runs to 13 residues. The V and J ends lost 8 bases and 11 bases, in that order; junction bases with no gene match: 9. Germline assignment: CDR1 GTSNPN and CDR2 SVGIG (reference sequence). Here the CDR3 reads CAGLTSGGNKQFF. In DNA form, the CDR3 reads TGTGCCGGACTGACTAGCGGGGGGAACAAGCAGTTCTTC.

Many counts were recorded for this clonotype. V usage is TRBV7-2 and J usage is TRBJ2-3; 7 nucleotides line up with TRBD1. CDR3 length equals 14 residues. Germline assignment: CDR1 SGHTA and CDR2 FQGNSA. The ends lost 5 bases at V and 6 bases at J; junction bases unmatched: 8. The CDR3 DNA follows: TGTGCCAGCAGCCCGGCGACAGGGCCCGATACGCAGTATTTT. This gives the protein CASSPATGPDTQYF. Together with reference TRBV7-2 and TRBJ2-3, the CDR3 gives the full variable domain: GAGVSQSPSNKVTEKGKDVELRCDPISGHTALYWYRQSLGQGLEFLIYFQGNSAPDKSGLPSDRFSAERTGGSVSTLTIQRTQQEDSAVYLCASSPATGPDTQYFGPGTRLTVL.

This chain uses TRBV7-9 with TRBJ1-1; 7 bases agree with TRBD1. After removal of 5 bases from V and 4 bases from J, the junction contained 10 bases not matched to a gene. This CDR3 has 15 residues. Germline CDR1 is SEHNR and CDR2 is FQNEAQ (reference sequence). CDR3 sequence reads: CASSPTRGGGTEAFF. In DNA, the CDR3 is TGTGCCAGCAGCCCCACCAGGGGGGGCGGCACTGAAGCTTTCTTT.

This chain's CDR3 is CASSPQLPSGEQFF. The CDR3 bases are TGTGCCAGCAGCCCCCAACTCCCCTCGGGTGAGCAGTTCTTC. V usage is TRBV7-2 and J usage is TRBJ2-1; D unclear. The CDR3 loop spans 14 amino acids. Trimming took off 5 bases at V and 9 bases at J, with 17 bases between the two ends. CDR1 is SGHTA and CDR2 is FQGNSA in the germline V gene.

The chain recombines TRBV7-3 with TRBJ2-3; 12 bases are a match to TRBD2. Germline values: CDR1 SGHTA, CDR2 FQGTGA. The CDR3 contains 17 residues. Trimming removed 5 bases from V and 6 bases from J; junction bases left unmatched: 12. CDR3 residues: CASSTPGLAGFSDTQYF. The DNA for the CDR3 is TGTGCCAGCAGCACTCCAGGACTAGCGGGGTTTAGCGATACGCAGTATTTT. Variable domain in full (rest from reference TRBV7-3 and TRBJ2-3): GAGVSQTPSNKVTEKGKYVELRCDPISGHTALYWYRQSLGQGPEFLIYFQGTGAADDSGLPNDRFFAVRPEGSVSTLKIQRTERGDSAVYLCASSTPGLAGFSDTQYFGPGTRLTVL.